This T cell receptor beta chain originates from a study of OX40 agonist ivuxolimab in advanced cancers. The wider study: Patients were dosed with the agonistic anti-OX40 (CD134) antibody ivuxolimab. Partial responses occurred in Three dose-escalation patients, one with hepatocellular carcinoma and two with cutaneous melanoma. Study conclusions and caveats: Nonresponders included some who also had low normalized T-cell clonal expansion.

Assay used: immunoSEQ multiplex PCR; TCRdb lists only in-frame clones, some missing. The sample includes about 62,000 clones, about 80% of them seen just once. Of note for this clone: Antigen: not known.

CDR1 is SQVTM and CDR2 is ANQGSEA in the germline V gene. The CDR3 loop spans 14 amino acids. This clonotype was obtained from an adult with an advanced solid tumor such as melanoma, head and neck, liver or kidney cancer. This material consisted of CD4+ or CD8+ T cells sorted from blood, taken in a trial of the OX40 agonist ivuxolimab. The V gene is TRBV29-1, the J gene TRBJ2-2; D unresolved. Here the CDR3 reads CTATGQTNTGELFF. In nucleotides, the CDR3 is TGCACCGCAACCGGGCAGACGAACACCGGGGAGCTGTTTTTT.